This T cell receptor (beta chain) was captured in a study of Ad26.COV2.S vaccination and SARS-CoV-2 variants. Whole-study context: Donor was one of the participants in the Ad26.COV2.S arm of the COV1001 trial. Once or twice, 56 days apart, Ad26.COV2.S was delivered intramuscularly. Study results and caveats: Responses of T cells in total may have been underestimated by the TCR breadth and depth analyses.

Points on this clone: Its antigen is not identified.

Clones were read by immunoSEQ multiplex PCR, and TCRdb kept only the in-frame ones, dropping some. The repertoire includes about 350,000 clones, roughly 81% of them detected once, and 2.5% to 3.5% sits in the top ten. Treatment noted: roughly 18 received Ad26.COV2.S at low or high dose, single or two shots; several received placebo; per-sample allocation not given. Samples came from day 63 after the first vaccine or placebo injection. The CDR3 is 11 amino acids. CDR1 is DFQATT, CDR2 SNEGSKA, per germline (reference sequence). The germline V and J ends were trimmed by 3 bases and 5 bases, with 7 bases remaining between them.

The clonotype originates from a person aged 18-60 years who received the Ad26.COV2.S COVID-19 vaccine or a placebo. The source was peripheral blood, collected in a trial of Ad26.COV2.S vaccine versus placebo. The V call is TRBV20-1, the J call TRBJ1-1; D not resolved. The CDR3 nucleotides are TGCAGTGCTAGGTGGAGGACTGAAGCTTTCTTT. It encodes CSARWRTEAFF.